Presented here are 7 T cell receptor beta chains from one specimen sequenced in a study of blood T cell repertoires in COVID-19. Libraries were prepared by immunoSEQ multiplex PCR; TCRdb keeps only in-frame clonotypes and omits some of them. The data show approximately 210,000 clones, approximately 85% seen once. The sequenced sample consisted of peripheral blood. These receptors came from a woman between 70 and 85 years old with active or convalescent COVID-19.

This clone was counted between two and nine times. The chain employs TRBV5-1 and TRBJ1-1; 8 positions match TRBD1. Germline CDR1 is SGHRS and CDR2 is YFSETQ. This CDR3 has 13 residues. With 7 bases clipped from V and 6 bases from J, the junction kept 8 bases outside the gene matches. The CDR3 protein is CASGTGGRAEAFF. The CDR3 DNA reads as TGCGCCAGCGGTACAGGGGGTAGGGCTGAAGCTTTCTTT.

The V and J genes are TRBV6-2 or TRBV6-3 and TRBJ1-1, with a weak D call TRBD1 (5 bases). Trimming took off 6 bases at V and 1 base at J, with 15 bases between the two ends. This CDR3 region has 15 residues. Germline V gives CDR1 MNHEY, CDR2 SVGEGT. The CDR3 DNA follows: TGTGCCAGCAGCCCATCGGGGAGGGGGAACACTGAAGCTTTCTTT. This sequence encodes CASSPSGRGNTEAFF.

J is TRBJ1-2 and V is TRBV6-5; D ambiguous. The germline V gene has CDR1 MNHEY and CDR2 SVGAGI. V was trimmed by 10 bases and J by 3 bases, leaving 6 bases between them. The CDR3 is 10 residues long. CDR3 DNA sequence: TGTGCCACTACCGACTATGGCTACACCTTC. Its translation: CATTDYGYTF.

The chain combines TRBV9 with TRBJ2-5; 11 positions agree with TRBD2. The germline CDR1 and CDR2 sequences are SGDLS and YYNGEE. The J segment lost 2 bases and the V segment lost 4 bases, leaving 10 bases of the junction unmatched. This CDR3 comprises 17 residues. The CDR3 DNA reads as TGTGCCAGCAGCCCCCGACCGGGACTAGCGGTGCAAGAGACCCAGTACTTC. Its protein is CASSPRPGLAVQETQYF.

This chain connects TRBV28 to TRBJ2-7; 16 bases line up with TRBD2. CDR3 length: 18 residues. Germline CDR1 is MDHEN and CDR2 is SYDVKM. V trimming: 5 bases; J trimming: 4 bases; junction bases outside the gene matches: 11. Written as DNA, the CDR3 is TGTGCCAGCAGTCCGTCGGGACTAGCGGGAGGGACTGGGTACGAGCAGTACTTC. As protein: CASSPSGLAGGTGYEQYF. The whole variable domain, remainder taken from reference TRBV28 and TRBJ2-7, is DVKVTQSSRYLVKRTGEKVFLECVQDMDHENMFWYRQDPGLGLRLIYFSYDVKMKEKGDIPEGYSVSREKKERFSLILESASTNQTSMYLCASSPSGLAGGTGYEQYFGPGTRLTVT.

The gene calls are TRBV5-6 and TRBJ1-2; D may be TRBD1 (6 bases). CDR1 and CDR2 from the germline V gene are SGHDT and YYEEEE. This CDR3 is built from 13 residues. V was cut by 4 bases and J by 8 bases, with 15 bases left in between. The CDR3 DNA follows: TGTGCCAGCAGCGTAAACAGGGTAGGGGGCTACACCTTC. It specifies CASSVNRVGGYTF.

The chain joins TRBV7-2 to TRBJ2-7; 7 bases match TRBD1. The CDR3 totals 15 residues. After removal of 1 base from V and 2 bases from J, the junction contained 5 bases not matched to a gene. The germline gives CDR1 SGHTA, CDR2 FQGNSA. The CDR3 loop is CASSLEGTATYEQYF. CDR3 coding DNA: TGTGCCAGCAGCTTAGAAGGGACAGCAACCTACGAGCAGTACTTC.